This paragraph covers one T cell receptor beta chain sequence. This record comes from a study of cytomegalovirus exposure and HLA in healthy donors. PCR primers comprised 60 Vbeta and 13 Jbeta primers. Sequenced by immunoSEQ multiplex PCR; TCRdb stores in-frame clones only, minus some. Among 140,000 to 150,000 clones listed, around 80% were seen once. CDR1 SGHAT and CDR2 FQNNGV come from the germline V gene. V was shortened by 8 bases and J by 0 bases, with 10 bases between the two germline ends. The CDR3 has 13 residues. This rearrangement joins TRBV11-2 to TRBJ2-5; D is perhaps TRBD1 (6 bases). Sequenced: PBMCs. The receptor was derived from a woman aged 55-75 years in good health and CMV-seropositive. CDR3 DNA sequence: TGTGCCAGCGAGGGGGTGGACCAAGAGACCCAGTACTTC. Protein: CASEGVDQETQYF.